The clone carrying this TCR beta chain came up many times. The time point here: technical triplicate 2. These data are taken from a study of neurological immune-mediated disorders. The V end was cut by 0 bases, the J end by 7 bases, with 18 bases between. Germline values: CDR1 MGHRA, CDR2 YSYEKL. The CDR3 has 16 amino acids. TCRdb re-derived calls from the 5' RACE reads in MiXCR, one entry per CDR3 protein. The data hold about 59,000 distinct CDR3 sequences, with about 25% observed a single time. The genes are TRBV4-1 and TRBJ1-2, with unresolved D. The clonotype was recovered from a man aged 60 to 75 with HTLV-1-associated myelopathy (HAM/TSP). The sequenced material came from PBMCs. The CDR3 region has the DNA TGCGCCAGCAGCCAAGACAACCGGGATCCGATCCGTGGCTACACCTTC. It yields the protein CASSQDNRDPIRGYTF.